The present T cell receptor beta chain was sequenced within a study of blood T cells in healthy people across ages. Germline V lookup: CDR1 DFQATT, CDR2 SNEGSKA (reference sequence). This CDR3 spans 12 amino acids. The V end lost 0 bases, the J end lost 11 bases, and 10 bases lay between the germline ends. Alongside a J-beta primer mix, a sample-barcoded 5' primer served in a second PCR lasting roughly 6 to 12 cycles. TCRdb used MiXCR to reprocess the 5' RACE reads, holding one entry per CDR3 protein. Among about 780,000 distinct CDR3 sequences, less than 80% were seen once, and the ten largest hold 25% to 35%.

The V and J genes are TRBV20-1 and TRBJ1-4; a weak D match, TRBD1 (5 bases). This receptor was obtained from a man aged 30-40 years in good health. Sequenced material: blood. Written as DNA, the CDR3 is TGCAGTGCTAGAGATAAAGGGGAGAAACTGTTTTTT. This codes for CSARDKGEKLFF.